The clone carrying this T cell receptor beta chain was detected many times. The data are from a study of low-dose radiotherapy and immunotherapy resistance in tumors. Study as a whole: Per fraction, Cohort 2 was given 1 Gy every two weeks, accumulating a total of 13 Gy over 26 weeks. Each patient was administered nivolumab intravenously at 240 mg, which was a flat dose, every two weeks, along with intravenous ipilimumab at 1 mg/kg every six weeks.

TRAV- and TRBV-specific primers primed first-strand cDNA, covering alpha and beta chains. An approximately 19-cycle PCR with a constant-region primer and V-primer adapter amplified TCRs. In vitro transcription amplified the mRNA that had been isolated. TCRdb processed the reads anew with MiXCR; each CDR3 protein has one entry. This sample has over 65,000 distinct CDR3 sequences, with roughly a sixth found just once. As for time point: before trial treatment. This CDR3 has 13 amino acids. V lost 2 bases and J lost 6; bases outside the gene matches: 7. From germline, CDR1 is SQVTM and CDR2 ANQGSEA. The sample in question was PBMCs, obtained before treatment. The chain recombines TRBV29-1 with TRBJ2-7; 7 bases agree with TRBD1. This TCR derives from a male donor with prostate cancer. The CDR3 DNA sequence: TGCAGCGTTGAAACAGGGGAACTTGTCGAGCAGTACTTC. Encoded protein: CSVETGELVEQYF.